The 24 T cell receptor beta chains below all came from one sample that was sequenced in a study of blood T cell repertoires in COVID-19. Produced via immunoSEQ multiplex PCR; TCRdb's table is partial and in-frame only. In the table there are approximately 250,000 clones, about 86% of which are singletons. Sequenced: peripheral blood. Source of these receptors: a man under 40 with active or convalescent COVID-19.

The rearrangement joins TRBV29-1 to TRBJ1-2, with D perhaps matching TRBD1 (5 bases). The CDR3 sequence is 13 residues long. Per the germline V gene, CDR1 is SQVTM and CDR2 is ANQGSEA. V shed 4 bases and J shed 4 bases, with 13 bases lying between them. CDR3 nucleotides: TGCAGCGTTGTCCTCGGGGGGTCCTATGGCTACACCTTC. It codes for CSVVLGGSYGYTF. Complete variable domain (other parts from reference TRBV29-1 and TRBJ1-2): SAVISQKPSRDICQRGTSLTIQCQVDSQVTMMFWYRQQPGQSLTLIATANQGSEATYESGFVIDKFPISRPNLTFSTLTVSNMSPEDSSIYLCSVVLGGSYGYTFGSGTRLTVV.

V usage is TRBV30 and J usage is TRBJ2-1; possibly TRBD2 for D (6 bases). V was shortened by 2 bases and J by 8 bases, with 16 bases between the two germline ends. This CDR3 contains 14 residues. In germline, CDR1 is GTSNPN, CDR2 SVGIG (reference sequence). CDR3: CAWSSGPILDEQFF. The CDR3 DNA reads as TGTGCCTGGAGTAGCGGGCCGATCCTTGATGAGCAGTTCTTC.

This clone has just one count. The chain couples TRBV7-8 to TRBJ2-1; weak D call: TRBD2 (6 bases). Germline CDR1 reads SGHVS; CDR2 reads FQNEAQ. Trimming removed 8 bases from V and 6 bases from J, with 14 bases in between. This CDR3 is 13 amino acids long. The CDR3 here is CASSYRDFNEQFF. The CDR3 DNA reads TGTGCCAGCTCTTACCGGGACTTCAATGAGCAGTTCTTC.

This clone was seen only a few times. The chain joins TRBV5-8 to TRBJ2-3, with a weak D call TRBD1 (6 bases). Trimming removed 1 base at V and 8 bases at J, with 11 bases between. CDR1 SGHTS and CDR2 YDEGEE come from the germline V gene. The CDR3 consists of 13 residues. The CDR3 DNA sequence: TGTGCCAGCAGCTTGACCTCAGGGGTTACGCAGTATTTT. Translation gives CASSLTSGVTQYF. The full variable domain, rest sourced from reference TRBV5-8 and TRBJ2-3, is EAGVTQSPTHLIKTRGQQATLRCSPISGHTSVYWYQQALGLGLQFLLWYDEGEERNRGNFPPRFSGRQFPNYSSELNVNALELEDSALYLCASSLTSGVTQYFGPGTRLTVL.

V is TRBV11-3 and J is TRBJ1-4; TRBD1 aligns across 8 bases. This CDR3 is built from 16 residues. The V and J ends lost 4 bases and 6 bases, in that order; junction bases with no gene match: 10. Germline V CDR1 and CDR2: SGHNT, YENEEA. The CDR3 DNA reads TGTGCCAGCAGCTACCCCGGACAGGGCCGAGATGAAAAACTGTTTTTT. Protein: CASSYPGQGRDEKLFF.

The V and J genes are TRBV3-1 (or the pseudogene TRBV3-2) and TRBJ1-4, with 8 bases that match TRBD1. The V segment lost 1 base and the J segment 5 bases; nucleotides outside the gene matches: 6. Looked up from germline, CDR1 is LGHDT and CDR2 is YNNKEL (reference sequence). The CDR3 has 16 amino acids. The chain's CDR3 is CASSQGWTGRNEKLFF. The CDR3 DNA is TGTGCCAGCAGCCAAGGATGGACAGGGAGGAATGAAAAACTGTTTTTT.

There are a few counts of this clone. The J gene is TRBJ2-1, the V gene TRBV6-4; 11 bases map to TRBD1. V dropped 2 bases and J dropped 7; count of bases not matched to a gene: 4. The CDR3 has 15 residues. Germline V gives CDR1 MRHNA, CDR2 SNTAGT. The CDR3 protein is CASSDGTGGVNEQFF. The CDR3 DNA is TGTGCCAGCAGTGACGGGACAGGGGGGGTGAATGAGCAGTTCTTC.

The chain has TRBV7-9 and TRBJ2-7, with TRBD1 matching 8 bases. V trimming: 5 bases; J trimming: 1 base; junction bases outside the gene matches: 4. CDR1 is SEHNR, CDR2 FQNEAQ, per germline (reference sequence). This CDR3 is built from 14 residues. The CDR3 sequence: CASSNWTGSYEQYF. The CDR3 region has the DNA TGTGCCAGCAGCAATTGGACAGGGTCCTACGAGCAGTACTTC.

A word on this clone: An end of the junction differs from the germline gene, which may be a read error. The chain recombines TRBV4-2 with TRBJ2-4; 11 bases map to TRBD2. The CDR3 totals 19 residues. The V gene's germline CDR1 is LGHNA and CDR2 YNFKEQ. CDR3: CASSQDVLAGGQKGRRHVF. DNA of the CDR3: TGTGCCAGCAGCCAAGATGTTCTAGCGGGGGGCCAGAAAGGGAGACGTCATGTCTTC.

This sequence joins TRBV10-1 and TRBJ1-1; TRBD1 is a possible D gene (6 bases). V was trimmed by 6 bases and J by 1 base, leaving 12 bases between them. The germline V gene encodes CDR1 WNHNN and CDR2 SYGVQD (reference sequence). The CDR3 contains 14 residues. The DNA for the CDR3 is TGCGCCAGCAGCCGGGACATGACGAACACTGAAGCTTTCTTT. As protein: CASSRDMTNTEAFF.

The chain carries TRBV6-5 and TRBJ2-1, with D possibly being TRBD1 (7 bases). CDR1 and CDR2 (germline): MNHEY, SVGAGI. The CDR3 is 14 residues long. V dropped 7 bases and J dropped 7 bases, with 17 bases sitting between them. The CDR3 bases are TGTGCCAGCACCAGGGGGGTCCGGGGTAATGAGCAGTTCTTC. This sequence encodes CASTRGVRGNEQFF.

The chain is built from TRBV9 and TRBJ1-6; no clear D gene. The germline CDR1 and CDR2 sequences are SGDLS and YYNGEE. CDR3 length: 15 residues. V gave up 5 bases and J gave up 0 bases, with 9 bases separating them. The CDR3 is CASRTSLSYNSPLHF. The CDR3 DNA reads as TGTGCCAGCAGAACAAGTCTCTCCTATAATTCACCCCTCCACTTT.

The CDR3 DNA reads as TGCGCCAGCAGCTTAGTAGCGGGGGCTCTTCCTACCGAGCAGTTCTTC. This translates into CASSLVAGALPTEQFF. V usage is TRBV5-1 and J usage is TRBJ2-1; TRBD2 aligns across 9 bases. V was pared by 2 bases and J by 10 bases, with 13 bases of the junction left unmatched. Germline CDR1 SGHRS, CDR2 YFSETQ. The CDR3 has 16 amino acids.

The rearrangement joins TRBV12-5 to TRBJ2-5; D gene ambiguous. The CDR3 is 12 amino acids. Trimming cost V 7 bases and J 5 bases, with 11 bases left between them. Germline-derived CDR1 and CDR2 are LGHNT and FRNRAP. The CDR3 region has the DNA TGTGCTAGTGCCCTTTCGGGTGAGACCCAGTACTTC. Protein: CASALSGETQYF.

The gene calls are TRBV2 and TRBJ2-5; 7 bases agree with TRBD1. Germline V CDR1 and CDR2: SNHLY, FYNNEI. V dropped 0 bases and J dropped 0; count of bases not matched to a gene: 16. The CDR3 is 20 residues long. CDR3 loop: CASSEAGHSGTAANQETQYF. CDR3 nucleotides: TGTGCCAGCAGTGAAGCTGGCCACTCCGGGACAGCTGCAAACCAAGAGACCCAGTACTTC.

The V gene is TRBV30, the J gene TRBJ2-7; 7 nucleotides align to TRBD1. This CDR3 region has 15 residues. Germline V gene sequence: CDR1 GTSNPN, CDR2 SVGIG (reference sequence). Trimming cost V 2 bases and J 3 bases; bases outside gene matches: 10. The CDR3 DNA reads TGTGCCTGGAGTCGACCGGGACGGACAGGCTACGAGCAGTACTTC. It yields the protein CAWSRPGRTGYEQYF.

The sample holds a few counts of this clone. This CDR3 reads CASSSGQDNEKLFF. The CDR3 DNA sequence: TGTGCCAGCAGCTCGGGACAGGATAATGAAAAACTGTTTTTT. The V call is TRBV7-9, the J call TRBJ1-4, with 8 positions matching TRBD1. Germline CDR1 is SEHNR and CDR2 is FQNEAQ (reference sequence). V lost 4 bases and J lost 4; bases outside the gene matches: 2. CDR3 size: 14 residues.

This clone was found once. V is TRBV3-1 (or the pseudogene TRBV3-2) and J is TRBJ2-3; 11 bases line up with TRBD2. With V trimmed by 3 bases and J by 6 bases, 8 bases remained unmatched. The V gene's germline CDR1 is LGHDT and CDR2 YNNKEL (reference sequence). The CDR3 is made up of 16 amino acids. CDR3 sequence: CASSHGGLADWDTQYF. CDR3 nucleotides: TGTGCCAGCAGCCACGGGGGACTAGCGGACTGGGATACGCAGTATTTT.

The CDR3, as DNA: TGTGCCAGCAATTCGGGTCCCCCACCTAATTCACCCCTCCACTTT. It specifies CASNSGPPPNSPLHF. The chain is built from TRBV14 and TRBJ1-6, with unresolved D. CDR3 length equals 15 residues. Germline V CDR1 and CDR2: SGHDN, FVKESK. V lost 7 bases and J lost 6, with 16 bases in between.

The chain joins TRBV18 to TRBJ1-4, with D unresolved. The CDR3 sequence is 16 residues long. Germline CDR1 and CDR2: KGHSH and LQKENI. Trimming pared 3 bases from V and 5 bases from J, leaving 16 bases between. CDR3 bases: TGTGCCAGCTCACCCCCCGAGGCGGGTCGGAATGAAAAACTGTTTTTT. It translates to CASSPPEAGRNEKLFF.

The V and J genes are TRBV6-5 and TRBJ1-6; tentatively, D is TRBD1 (5 bases). V was shortened by 2 bases and J by 8 bases, with 10 bases between the two germline ends. This CDR3 comprises 14 residues. The germline V gene encodes CDR1 MNHEY and CDR2 SVGAGI. CDR3: CASSYVGGDSPLHF. Here the CDR3 DNA reads TGTGCCAGCAGTTACGTCGGGGGGGATTCACCCCTCCACTTT.

The chain carries TRBV7-8 and TRBJ1-3; TRBD1 might be the D (5 bases). Trimming stripped 2 bases from V and 1 base from J, with 9 bases between. This CDR3 spans 15 amino acids. Looked up from germline, CDR1 is SGHVS and CDR2 is FQNEAQ. The chain's CDR3 is CASSLQGASGNTIYF. The DNA of the CDR3 is TGTGCCAGCAGCTTACAGGGTGCTTCTGGAAACACCATATATTTT.

The rearrangement uses TRBV6-6 and TRBJ2-2, with D possibly TRBD2 on 6 matching bases. CDR3 length: 15 amino acids. Trimming cost V 5 bases and J 2 bases, with 12 bases left between them. CDR1 MNHNY and CDR2 SVGAGI come from the germline V gene (reference sequence). CDR3 sequence reads: CASSAASVNTGELFF. Here the CDR3 DNA reads TGTGCCAGCAGTGCCGCTAGCGTCAACACCGGGGAGCTGTTTTTT.

This clone was observed once. This rearrangement joins TRBV6-2 or TRBV6-3 to TRBJ2-7; maybe TRBD1 (7 bases). Germline values: CDR1 MNHEY, CDR2 SVGEGT. Deletions cut 6 bases from V and 4 bases from J, with 22 bases between. The CDR3 is made up of 16 amino acids. Here the CDR3 DNA reads TGTGCCAGCAGCCGCGTGGAGGGGGCCTACGATTACGAGCAGTACTTC. Its translation is CASSRVEGAYDYEQYF.